This TCR beta chain was observed in a study of CD8 T cells in Susac syndrome. Worth noting for this clonotype: Antigen: not known.

Study conclusions and caveats: Total CD8+ and CD8+ TEMRA repertoires contained approximately 16 and five Susac-specific public clones, respectively.

Sequencing of TCR beta covered CD8+ and CD4+ T cells obtained from blood. Bulk CD8+ and CD4+ cells came from magnetic negative isolation; CD8+ TEMRA by FACS. Germline assignment: CDR1 SNHLY and CDR2 FYNNEI. The CDR3 runs to 14 residues. V was shortened by 6 bases and J by 0 bases, with 10 bases between the two germline ends. RNA was extracted with the RNeasy kit, and a quantity of 0.5 to 1 ug was reverse transcribed using random hexamers. Amplification of TCR beta CDR3 by immunoSEQ multiplex PCR spanned 54 Vbeta and 13 Jbeta. In TCRdb, the immunoSEQ multiplex PCR reads were re-called with MiXCR into one record per CDR3 protein. The sample has some 97,000 distinct CDR3 sequences; about 95% are singletons.

The rearrangement joins TRBV2 to TRBJ2-3; maybe TRBD2 (5 bases). The specimen sequenced was CD8+ T cells from PBMCs. The sequence was collected from a human donor with Susac syndrome. CDR3 nucleotide sequence: TGTGCCAGCAGGGTAGCGACTAGCACAGATACGCAGTATTTT. It encodes CASRVATSTDTQYF.